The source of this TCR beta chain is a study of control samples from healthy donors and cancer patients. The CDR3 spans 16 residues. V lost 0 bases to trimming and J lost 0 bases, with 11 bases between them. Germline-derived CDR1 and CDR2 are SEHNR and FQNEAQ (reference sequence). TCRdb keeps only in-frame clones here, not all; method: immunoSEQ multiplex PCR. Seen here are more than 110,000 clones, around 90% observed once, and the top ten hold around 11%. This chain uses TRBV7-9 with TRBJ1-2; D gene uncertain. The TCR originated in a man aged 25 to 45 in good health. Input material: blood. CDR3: CASSLARVTSNYGYTF. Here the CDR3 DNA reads TGTGCCAGCAGCTTAGCGCGGGTGACGTCTAACTATGGCTACACCTTC.